Below, 21 T cell receptor beta chains from the same sample are listed, as sequenced in a study of CXCR3-negative and CXCR3-positive naive CD8 T cells. The study made its TRB cDNA libraries by 5' RACE, adding UMI labels. Reanalyzing the 5' RACE reads, TCRdb keeps one entry per CDR3 protein, without DNA. This sample contains approximately 83,000 distinct CDR3 sequences. Sequencing was carried out using naive CXCR3- CD8+ T cells from blood. Subset here: CD45RO-CCR7+CD27+CD95- naive CD8+ T cells lacking CXCR3 (TNR3-). The receptor source for this set is a human donor in good health. Some clones in this sample may be carry-over from other donors' samples.

The chain joins TRBV28 to TRBJ2-3; TCRdb picks TRBD1, but there is no DNA to check that call. The CDR3 sequence is 15 residues long. The germline gives CDR1 MDHEN, CDR2 SYDVKM. The CDR3 is CASSLGGQYTDTQYF.

The V gene is TRBV6-2 or TRBV6-3, the J gene TRBJ2-3; absent DNA, TCRdb's TRBD1 call cannot be checked. The CDR3 sequence is 14 residues long. Germline V gene data show CDR1 as MNHEY and CDR2 as SVGEGT. CDR3: CASSYSSGVLDRYF.

This rearrangement joins TRBV15 to TRBJ2-7; lacking DNA, the TRBD1 call made by TCRdb goes unchecked. This CDR3 has 15 amino acids. The germline gives CDR1 LNHNV, CDR2 YYDKDF (reference sequence). This CDR3 reads CATSSGTVRSYEQYF. Full variable domain (outside the CDR3, taken from reference TRBV15 and TRBJ2-7): DAMVIQNPRYQVTQFGKPVTLSCSQTLNHNVMYWYQQKSSQAPKLLFHYYDKDFNNEADTPDNFQSRRPNTSFCFLDIRSPGLGDTAMYLCATSSGTVRSYEQYFGPGTRLTVT.

J is TRBJ2-3 and V is TRBV13. The CDR3 is made up of 13 amino acids. Looked up from germline, CDR1 is PRHDT and CDR2 is FYEKMQ (reference sequence). This CDR3 is CASSSRVTDTQYF.

The chain joins TRBV19 to TRBJ1-1. The length of the CDR3 is 14 residues. The germline V gene has CDR1 LNHDA and CDR2 SQIVND (reference sequence). The CDR3 loop reads CASSIEGPNTEAFF.

CDR3 in amino acids: CASSTGINYGYTF. J is TRBJ1-2 and V is TRBV19. The germline gives CDR1 LNHDA, CDR2 SQIVND (reference sequence). This CDR3 has 13 amino acids. Full variable domain (outside the CDR3, taken from reference TRBV19 and TRBJ1-2): DGGITQSPKYLFRKEGQNVTLSCEQNLNHDAMYWYRQDPGQGLRLIYYSQIVNDFQKGDIAEGYSVSREKKESFPLTVTSAQKNPTAFYLCASSTGINYGYTFGSGTRLTVV.

This sequence joins TRBV24-1 and TRBJ2-5; the D call from TCRdb, TRBD1, cannot be confirmed without DNA. Per germline, CDR1 KGHDR and CDR2 SFDVKD. The CDR3 extends over 16 amino acids. The CDR3 protein is CATSDPGTGGEETQYF.

The chain combines TRBV13 with TRBJ2-7; TCRdb proposes TRBD2, but this gene call is untestable without DNA. This CDR3 spans 15 amino acids. Per the germline V gene, CDR1 is PRHDT and CDR2 is FYEKMQ (reference sequence). The CDR3 protein is CASTFSTAAGDEQYF.

The chain employs TRBV15 and TRBJ1-1; the TCRdb D gene call, TRBD1, has no DNA to confirm it. Germline V gene data show CDR1 as LNHNV and CDR2 as YYDKDF (reference sequence). The CDR3 totals 13 residues. The CDR3 region is CATSRPVNTEAFF.

The rearrangement uses TRBV29-1 and TRBJ2-1; the TCRdb D gene call, TRBD2, has no DNA to confirm it. This CDR3 contains 14 residues. From germline, CDR1 is SQVTM and CDR2 ANQGSEA. The CDR3 protein is CSVEDGQGGNEQFF.

This chain connects TRBV7-3 to TRBJ1-1; TCRdb proposes TRBD1, but this gene call is untestable without DNA. This CDR3 region has 14 residues. Germline V CDR1 and CDR2: SGHTA, FQGTGA. The CDR3 loop reads CASSIVRGGTEAFF.

The chain couples TRBV28 to TRBJ2-7; TCRdb's D gene call, TRBD1, goes unchecked for lack of DNA. Germline loops: CDR1 MDHEN, CDR2 SYDVKM. The CDR3 extends over 14 amino acids. The CDR3 here is CASSTRQGIYEQYF. The whole variable domain, remainder taken from reference TRBV28 and TRBJ2-7, is DVKVTQSSRYLVKRTGEKVFLECVQDMDHENMFWYRQDPGLGLRLIYFSYDVKMKEKGDIPEGYSVSREKKERFSLILESASTNQTSMYLCASSTRQGIYEQYFGPGTRLTVT.

The rearrangement links TRBV7-9 to TRBJ2-3. The CDR3 loop spans 17 amino acids. Germline-derived CDR1 and CDR2 are SEHNR and FQNEAQ (reference sequence). CDR3 loop: CASSSPIESTSTDTQYF.

This chain joins TRBV7-9 and TRBJ1-2. Germline CDR1 reads SEHNR; CDR2 reads FQNEAQ (reference sequence). The CDR3 contains 15 residues. This chain's CDR3 is CASSPNLTPNYGYTF. The complete variable domain, with remaining parts taken from reference TRBV7-9 and TRBJ1-2, reads DTGVSQNPRHKITKRGQNVTFRCDPISEHNRLYWYRQTLGQGPEFLTYFQNEAQLEKSRLLSDRFSAERPKGSFSTLEIQRTEQGDSAMYLCASSPNLTPNYGYTFGSGTRLTVV.

This rearrangement joins TRBV15 to TRBJ1-5; there is no DNA to check the TCRdb D call of TRBD1. The CDR3 spans 16 residues. Germline V gene sequence: CDR1 LNHNV, CDR2 YYDKDF (reference sequence). This CDR3 is CATSRSAREENQPQHF.

This rearrangement joins TRBV5-1 to TRBJ2-7; without DNA, the TCRdb call of TRBD2 cannot be checked. This CDR3 is built from 14 residues. Germline V gives CDR1 SGHRS, CDR2 YFSETQ. This CDR3 is CASSLVGAIYEQYF.

The CDR3: CASSSVEVEQFF. V is TRBV7-9 and J is TRBJ2-1; TCRdb returns TRBD2, unconfirmable since there is no DNA. The CDR3 totals 12 residues. Germline CDR1 reads SEHNR; CDR2 reads FQNEAQ (reference sequence).

The V gene is TRBV5-4, the J gene TRBJ2-7; TCRdb lists TRBD2, though no DNA is available to test this call. The CDR3 is 16 residues long. The germline V gene encodes CDR1 SGHNT and CDR2 YYREEE (reference sequence). The CDR3: CASSAGERGAVYEQYF.

The chain employs TRBV10-2 and TRBJ1-1. The CDR3 sequence is 17 residues long. Germline V gene data show CDR1 as WSHSY and CDR2 as SAAADI. CDR3 protein: CASSPPLWTDPNTEAFF.

This chain connects TRBV29-1 to TRBJ1-5. Germline CDR1 SQVTM, CDR2 ANQGSEA. CDR3 length: 13 residues. Here the CDR3 reads CSVEVGGDQPQHF.

V gene TRBV24-1 combines with J gene TRBJ2-2; TCRdb outputs TRBD1, but without DNA this stays unchecked. CDR1 and CDR2 from the germline V gene are KGHDR and SFDVKD. This CDR3 region has 17 residues. The CDR3 spells CATSDPRRGINTGELFF.